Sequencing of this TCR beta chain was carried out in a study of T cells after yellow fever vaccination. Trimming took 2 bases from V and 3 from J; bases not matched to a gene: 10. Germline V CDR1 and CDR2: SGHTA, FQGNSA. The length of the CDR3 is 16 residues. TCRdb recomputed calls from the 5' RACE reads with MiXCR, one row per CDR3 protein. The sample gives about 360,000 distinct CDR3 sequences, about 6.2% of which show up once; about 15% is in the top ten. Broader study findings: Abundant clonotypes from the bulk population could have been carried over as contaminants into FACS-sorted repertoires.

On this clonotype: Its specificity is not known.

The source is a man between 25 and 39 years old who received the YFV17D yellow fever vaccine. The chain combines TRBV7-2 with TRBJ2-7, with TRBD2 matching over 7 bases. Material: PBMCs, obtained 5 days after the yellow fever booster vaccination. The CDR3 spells CASSLRASGGDYEQYF. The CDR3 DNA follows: TGTGCCAGCAGCTTAAGAGCTAGCGGAGGTGACTACGAGCAGTACTTC.